What follows is one T cell receptor (beta chain) and its context. This sample was included in a study of control samples from healthy donors and cancer patients. Assay: immunoSEQ multiplex PCR; the TCRdb copy retains only in-frame clones and omits some. The profile covers about 150,000 clones, with around 95% appearing a single time and 8.5% taken by the ten largest. Germline V CDR1 and CDR2: MNHNS, SASEGT. The CDR3 length is 14 residues. V shed 1 base and J shed 3 bases, with 7 bases lying between them. This sequence originates from a woman aged 40 to 50 in good health. Source material: blood. The chain employs TRBV6-1 and TRBJ1-3, with D uncertain. The CDR3 sequence is CASSEGPNGNTIYF. The CDR3 coding sequence is TGTGCCAGCAGTGAAGGGCCTAATGGAAACACCATATATTTT.